This TCR beta chain was captured in a study of blood T cell repertoires in COVID-19. About the study: Acute and convalescent COVID-19 samples came from the United States, Italy and Spain. T cells, B-cell-depleted T cells, or PBMCs supplied cDNA or gDNA.

Original processing methods: By means of reference gene primer amplification, nucleated cell counts were estimated. The method was immunoSEQ multiplex PCR; TCRdb's version includes in-frame clones alone and lacks a portion of them. V and J calls plus clone size are reproduced from that table; the DNA served to infer D and trimming. The table includes over 250,000 clones, about 88% detected once. V was pared by 5 bases and J by 10 bases, with 12 bases between. The CDR3 has 11 amino acids. Per germline, CDR1 DFQATT and CDR2 SNEGSKA (reference sequence). Living in under 30 US areas, the participants were between roughly 18 and 90 years of age.

This sequence joins TRBV20-1 and TRBJ1-5, with D perhaps matching TRBD1 (5 bases). This sequence was found in a man younger than 40 with acute COVID-19. What was sequenced was PBMCs or T cells enriched from blood (not recorded which). The CDR3 protein is CSALREAPQHF. The CDR3 bases are TGCAGTGCTCTCAGGGAAGCTCCCCAGCATTTT.